This TCR beta chain was sequenced during a study of STAT5B mutations in CD4+ large granular lymphocyte leukemia. J was trimmed by 7 bases and V by 6 bases; bases with no gene match: 13. The CDR3 spans 15 residues. Germline loops: CDR1 SGHTA, CDR2 FQGTGA. Sequenced by immunoSEQ multiplex PCR; TCRdb stores in-frame clones only, minus some. The sample has tens of thousands of clones; about 80% are singletons. The genes are TRBV7-3 and TRBJ2-5; 8 positions match TRBD2. Specimen: CD4+ T cells from blood buffy coats. This sequence originates from a human donor in good health. The CDR3 here is CASSSGGARRVTQYF. DNA of the CDR3: TGTGCCAGCAGTTCCGGGGGGGCTCGAAGGGTGACCCAGTACTTC.